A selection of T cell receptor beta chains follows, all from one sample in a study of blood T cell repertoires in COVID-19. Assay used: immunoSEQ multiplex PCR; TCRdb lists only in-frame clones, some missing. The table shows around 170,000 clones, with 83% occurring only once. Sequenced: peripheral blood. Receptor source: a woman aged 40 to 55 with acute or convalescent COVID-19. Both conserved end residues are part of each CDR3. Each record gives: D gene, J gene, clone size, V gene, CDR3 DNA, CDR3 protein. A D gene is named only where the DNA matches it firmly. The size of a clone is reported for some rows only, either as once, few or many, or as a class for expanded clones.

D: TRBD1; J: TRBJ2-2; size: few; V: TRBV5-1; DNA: TGCGCCAGCAGCGGAGGGACAGGGAACACCGGGGAGCTGTTTTTT; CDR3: CASSGGTGNTGELFF
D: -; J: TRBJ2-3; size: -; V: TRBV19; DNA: TGTGCCAGTAGTATCCCCACCGAGCATCCGGGCACAGATACGCAGTATTTT; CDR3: CASSIPTEHPGTDTQYF
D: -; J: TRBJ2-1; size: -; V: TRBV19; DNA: TGTGCCAGTAGTCCACAGGGTTACAATGAGCAGTTCTTC; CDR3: CASSPQGYNEQFF
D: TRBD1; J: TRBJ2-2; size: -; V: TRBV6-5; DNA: TGTGCCAGCAGTTACTCGGGACAGGAGGGAACCGGGGAGCTGTTTTTT; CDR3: CASSYSGQEGTGELFF
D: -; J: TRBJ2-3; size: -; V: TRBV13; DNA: TGTGCCAGCAGCTTAAGGACAACAGATACGCAGTATTTT; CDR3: CASSLRTTDTQYF
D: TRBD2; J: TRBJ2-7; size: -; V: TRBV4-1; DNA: TGCGCCAGCAGCCAATGGGGGGGATCCTACGAGCAGTACTTC; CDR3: CASSQWGGSYEQYF
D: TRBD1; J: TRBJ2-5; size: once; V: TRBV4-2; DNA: TGTGCCAGCAGCGCGAGGGACAGGGGGCAAGAGACCCAGTACTTC; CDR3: CASSARDRGQETQYF
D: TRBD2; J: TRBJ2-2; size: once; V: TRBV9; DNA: TGTGCCAGCAGCCCCTTAGCGGGGGGCACCGGGGAGCTGTTTTTT; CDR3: CASSPLAGGTGELFF
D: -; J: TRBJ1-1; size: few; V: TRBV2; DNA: TGTGCCAGCAGTTCACAGGGTAAGAGTACTGAAGCTTTCTTT; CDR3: CASSSQGKSTEAFF
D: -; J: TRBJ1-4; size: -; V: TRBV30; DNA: TGTGCCTGGAGCAGGGGAATCGAAAAACTGTTTTTT; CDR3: CAWSRGIEKLFF
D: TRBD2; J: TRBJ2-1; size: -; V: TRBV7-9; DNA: TGTGCCAGCAGCCTAAGCGGGGGCCAGTTCTTC; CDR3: CASSLSGGQFF
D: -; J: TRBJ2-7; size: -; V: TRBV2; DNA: TGTGCCAGCGCGGGTGTAGGGGGCTACGAGCAGTACTTC; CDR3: CASAGVGGYEQYF
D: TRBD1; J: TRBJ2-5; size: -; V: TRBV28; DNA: TGTGCCAGCAGTTTTCCGACAGGGTCCCTACAAGAGACCCAGTACTTC; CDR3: CASSFPTGSLQETQYF
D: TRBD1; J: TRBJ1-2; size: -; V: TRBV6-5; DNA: TGTGCCAGCAGCCCCGGGACAGGGTTCTACACCTTC; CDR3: CASSPGTGFYTF
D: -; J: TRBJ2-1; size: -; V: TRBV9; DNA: TGTGCCAGCAGCGTTAGGGACTTCTCCTACAATGAGCAGTTCTTC; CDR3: CASSVRDFSYNEQFF
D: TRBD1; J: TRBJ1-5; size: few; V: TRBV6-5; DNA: TGTGCCAGCAGACTCGGACAGGGAGGAGGTCAGCCCCAGCATTTT; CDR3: CASRLGQGGGQPQHF
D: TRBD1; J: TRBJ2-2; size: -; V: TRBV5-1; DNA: TGCGCCAGCAGCCCAGGGGGATACACCGGGGAGCTGTTTTTT; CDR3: CASSPGGYTGELFF
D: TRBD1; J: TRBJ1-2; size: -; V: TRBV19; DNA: TGTGCCAGTCGCGGACAGGGTTCCAACTATGGCTACACCTTC; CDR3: CASRGQGSNYGYTF
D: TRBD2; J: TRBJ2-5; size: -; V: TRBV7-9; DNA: TGTGCCACCTCCCGTTGGAGCGGGGGGGCCAGTTTTGAGACCCAGTACTTC; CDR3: CATSRWSGGASFETQYF
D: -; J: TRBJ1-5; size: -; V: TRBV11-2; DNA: TGTGCCAGCAGCTCAATCGCAGGGTACTTCAATCAGCCCCAGCATTTT; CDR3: CASSSIAGYFNQPQHF
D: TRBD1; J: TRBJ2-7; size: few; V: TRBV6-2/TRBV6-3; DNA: TGTGCCAGCAGATACGACAGGGTTTACGAGCAGTACTTC; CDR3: CASRYDRVYEQYF
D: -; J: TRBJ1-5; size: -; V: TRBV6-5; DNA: TGTGCCAGCAGGGAGGACAGCAACCCCTTCCGGCCCCAGCATTTT; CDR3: CASREDSNPFRPQHF
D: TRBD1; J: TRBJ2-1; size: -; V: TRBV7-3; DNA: TGTGCCAGCAGCTTGACAGGGTCTGTGTTCTTC; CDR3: CASSLTGSVFF
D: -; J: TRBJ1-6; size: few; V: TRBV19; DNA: TGTGCCAGCCGGGTTGGCGGCTCACCCCTCCACTTT; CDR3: CASRVGGSPLHF
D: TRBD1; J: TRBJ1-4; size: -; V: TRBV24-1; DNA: TGTGCCACCAGTGATTCTTCAGGGGGTAGAAGAGAAAAACTGTTTTTT; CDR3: CATSDSSGGRREKLFF
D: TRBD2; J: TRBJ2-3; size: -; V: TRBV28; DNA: TGTGCCAGCAGCCTACTAGCGGGGGACACAGATACGCAGTATTTT; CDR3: CASSLLAGDTDTQYF
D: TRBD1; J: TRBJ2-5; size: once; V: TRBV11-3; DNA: TGTGCCAGCAGCTTAGGAGGGGGCAATATAGAGACCCAGTACTTC; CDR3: CASSLGGGNIETQYF
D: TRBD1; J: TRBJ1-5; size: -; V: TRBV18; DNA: TGTGCCAGCTCACCGGGACAGGGAGCCAATCAGCCCCAGCATTTT; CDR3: CASSPGQGANQPQHF
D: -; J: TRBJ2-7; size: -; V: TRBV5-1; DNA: TGCGCCAGCAGCTTAGTCAGGGGCTACGAGCAGTACTTC; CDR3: CASSLVRGYEQYF
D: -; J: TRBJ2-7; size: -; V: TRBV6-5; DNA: TGTGCCAGCAGTTACTCGGGGACATCCTCCTACGAGCAGTACTTC; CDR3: CASSYSGTSSYEQYF